The rows below give T cell receptor beta chains drawn from one sample of a study of T cell responses to AZD1222 COVID-19 vaccine. Data came from immunoSEQ multiplex PCR; TCRdb stores just in-frame clones and leaves some out. The data contain fewer than 200,000 clones, around 90% of them seen just once; the ten biggest clones take up roughly 25%. This material consisted of peripheral blood, taken 28 days after the second AZD1222 dose. The receptors were sampled from an adult who received the AZD1222 COVID-19 vaccine. The CDR3 runs from the conserved cysteine through the conserved F or W. A D gene is named only where the DNA matches it firmly. The listing skips clone size in some rows; elsewhere it reads once, few, many or a size class.

J gene | D gene | clone size | V gene | CDR3 protein | CDR3 DNA
TRBJ1-5 | - | - | TRBV28 | CASSLQGYNQPQHF | TGTGCCAGCAGTCTCCAGGGTTACAATCAGCCCCAGCATTTT
TRBJ2-7 | - | - | TRBV19 | CASMASSYEQYF | TGTGCCAGTATGGCCAGCTCCTACGAGCAGTACTTC
TRBJ1-6 | TRBD1 | - | TRBV7-9 | CASSQETGGHSPLHF | TGTGCCAGCAGCCAAGAGACAGGGGGCCACTCACCCCTCCACTTT
TRBJ2-7 | - | - | TRBV3-1/TRBV3-2 | CASSQTLGGGYEQYF | TGTGCCAGCAGCCAAACATTGGGTGGGGGATACGAGCAGTACTTC
TRBJ1-1 | TRBD1 | - | TRBV6-5 | CASSLRDRTPLESW | TGTGCCAGCAGCCTCCGGGACAGAACCCCGTTAGAAAGCTGG
TRBJ2-5 | TRBD2 | - | TRBV5-6 | CASSSARAGGETQYF | TGTGCCAGCAGCTCGGCCAGGGCGGGAGGAGAGACCCAGTACTTC
TRBJ2-5 | - | - | TRBV27 | CASSTPSGTVETQYF | TGTGCCAGCAGTACCCCTTCCGGGACTGTGGAGACCCAGTACTTC
TRBJ2-3 | TRBD2 | - | TRBV9 | CASSVTTYSGRADTQYF | TGTGCCAGCAGCGTAACTACATATAGCGGGAGAGCAGATACGCAGTATTTT
TRBJ2-2 | - | once | TRBV7-9 | CASSPVGGDGELFF | TGTGCCAGCAGCCCCGTTGGGGGCGACGGGGAGCTGTTTTTT
TRBJ1-2 | - | - | TRBV3-1/TRBV3-2 | CASSQDPTGYGYTF | TGTGCCAGCAGCCAAGACCCGACAGGCTATGGCTACACCTTC
TRBJ2-7 | TRBD2 | - | TRBV7-2 | CASSLGDGGLGYEQYF | TGTGCCAGCAGCTTAGGAGACGGGGGACTAGGGTACGAGCAGTACTTC
TRBJ2-7 | - | - | TRBV10-2 | CASGVASEYEQYF | TGCGCCAGCGGGGTTGCTAGCGAGTACGAGCAGTACTTC
TRBJ2-3 | - | - | TRBV6-5 | CASSYSQEGADTQYF | TGTGCCAGCAGTTACTCGCAAGAGGGGGCAGATACGCAGTATTTT
TRBJ2-3 | - | - | TRBV4-2 | CASSPSDTDTQYF | TGTGCCAGCAGCCCATCAGACACAGATACGCAGTATTTT
TRBJ2-5 | TRBD2 | - | TRBV7-3 | CASSPKAGGEETQYF | TGTGCCAGCAGCCCAAAGGCGGGGGGAGAAGAGACCCAGTACTTC
TRBJ2-2 | - | - | TRBV30 | CAWSVGDTGELFF | TGTGCCTGGAGTGTTGGGGACACCGGGGAGCTGTTTTTT